This T cell receptor (beta chain) was obtained from a study of patients and donors after allogeneic stem cell transplantation. V was pared by 0 bases and J by 1 base, with 10 bases between. This CDR3 region has 15 residues. CDR1 and CDR2 from the germline V gene are SGDLS and YYNGEE. One entry per CDR3 protein results from TCRdb running MiXCR on the RT-PCR reads. The repertoire includes hundreds of thousands of distinct CDR3 sequences, less than 50% of them detected once, and around a tenth sits in the top ten. The rearrangement uses TRBV9 and TRBJ1-1; unclear D gene. Sequenced input: blood, either unsorted or a sorted T cell fraction (not recorded which). This clonotype was sampled from a human donor who was either an allogeneic HSCT recipient or a stem cell or donor lymphocyte infusion donor (not recorded which). It is not recorded whose cells these are; they may come from a transplant donor. CDR3 nucleotides: TGTGCCAGCAGCGTAGATCCAGCAAGGAACACTGAAGCTTTCTTT. It codes for CASSVDPARNTEAFF.